The 25 T cell receptor beta chains in this list originate from one sample, sequenced in a study of graft-versus-host responses after intestinal transplantation. Sequenced by immunoSEQ multiplex PCR; TCRdb stores in-frame clones only, minus some. The sample includes about 86,000 clones, 88% of them seen just once. Antigen specificity for these receptors is unknown. The sequencing used unstimulated CD4+ T cells sorted from spleen or lymph node cells, collected before transplant. The receptors here all came from a human donor who was the organ donor for an intestinal transplant.

The gene calls are TRBV10-3 and TRBJ1-2; D is uncertain. V lost 0 bases and J lost 8, with 7 bases in between. This CDR3 region has 12 residues. Germline loops: CDR1 ENHRY, CDR2 SYGVKD. The CDR3 loop is CAISESREGYTF. The CDR3 nucleotides read TGTGCCATCAGTGAGTCGAGGGAAGGCTACACCTTC.

This clone was seen more than once but under ten times. V gene TRBV6-5 combines with J gene TRBJ1-2, with 8 bases identical to TRBD1. The trim removed 5 bases at V and 6 bases at J, leaving 11 bases unmatched. There are 15 residues in the CDR3. CDR1 is MNHEY and CDR2 is SVGAGI in the germline V gene. For the CDR3, the DNA is TGTGCCAGCAGTGCGGACAGGGCCCCGAGGCATGGCTACACCTTC. It encodes CASSADRAPRHGYTF.

CDR3 nucleotide sequence: TGTGCCAGCAGCCAGCGGGGAAGGGCCCAGTACTTC. Its translation: CASSQRGRAQYF. The chain couples TRBV4-2 to TRBJ2-5; D is perhaps TRBD2 (6 bases). With 3 bases removed from V and 9 bases from J, the gap between germline ends came to 11 bases. Germline V CDR1 and CDR2: LGHNA, YNFKEQ. The CDR3 is made up of 12 amino acids.

The gene calls are TRBV18 and TRBJ2-3, with D hard to call. CDR3 length: 12 amino acids. V was shortened by 3 bases and J by 1 base, with 2 bases between the two germline ends. The germline gives CDR1 KGHSH, CDR2 LQKENI. The DNA for the CDR3 is TGTGCCAGCTCACCCGGCACAGATACGCAGTATTTT. It is translated as CASSPGTDTQYF. Together with reference TRBV18 and TRBJ2-3, the CDR3 gives the full variable domain: NAGVMQNPRHLVRRRGQEARLRCSPMKGHSHVYWYRQLPEEGLKFMVYLQKENIIDESGMPKERFSAEFPKEGPSILRIQQVVRGDSAAYFCASSPGTDTQYFGPGTRLTVL.

V usage is TRBV5-1 and J usage is TRBJ1-2; no reliable D call. With 0 bases removed from V and 6 bases from J, the gap between germline ends came to 9 bases. The CDR3 extends over 13 amino acids. Per germline, CDR1 SGHRS and CDR2 YFSETQ. The CDR3 nucleotides read TGCGCCAGCAGCTTGGCCAGGTCCCATGGCTACACCTTC. It encodes CASSLARSHGYTF.

The rearrangement uses TRBV7-2 and TRBJ1-2; tentatively, D is TRBD1 (5 bases). CDR1 is SGHTA and CDR2 is FQGNSA in the germline V gene. The CDR3 has 16 residues. V dropped 0 bases and J dropped 5 bases, with 16 bases sitting between them. CDR3 residues: CASSLAGQGGLYGYTF. The CDR3 coding sequence is TGTGCCAGCAGCTTAGCCGGCCAGGGAGGTCTGTATGGCTACACCTTC.

V gene TRBV2 combines with J gene TRBJ1-2; D remains unclear. The germline V gene has CDR1 SNHLY and CDR2 FYNNEI. Trimming removed 2 bases from V and 1 base from J, with 2 bases in between. The CDR3 covers 12 residues. CDR3 DNA sequence: TGTGCCAGCAGTGAATATAACTATGGCTACACCTTC. Amino acids: CASSEYNYGYTF.

The chain carries TRBV5-6 and TRBJ2-2, with D possibly matching TRBD2 (5 bases). The CDR3 extends over 16 amino acids. Between the trimmed V and J ends, which lost 6 bases and 3 bases, there was a span of 18 bases. CDR1 is SGHDT and CDR2 is YYEEEE in the germline V gene. CDR3 region: CASIRMAGLYTGELFF. CDR3 in DNA: TGTGCCAGCATCCGAATGGCGGGTTTGTACACCGGGGAGCTGTTTTTT.

V and J are TRBV7-3 and TRBJ2-3; D possibly corresponds to TRBD2 (8 bases). Trimming stripped 5 bases from V and 6 bases from J, with 21 bases between. The germline V gene has CDR1 SGHTA and CDR2 FQGTGA. CDR3 length: 16 amino acids. CDR3 region: CASSPGGSGVWDTQYF. The CDR3 region has the DNA TGTGCCAGCAGCCCAGGGGGTAGCGGGGTGTGGGATACGCAGTATTTT.

V usage is TRBV6-1 and J usage is TRBJ2-3; possibly TRBD1 for D (6 bases). Germline CDR1 reads MNHNS; CDR2 reads SASEGT. The CDR3 spans 13 residues. V shed 7 bases and J shed 4 bases, with 12 bases lying between them. In nucleotides, the CDR3 is TGTGCCAGCACCCACAGGGCGGCAGATACGCAGTATTTT. This codes for CASTHRAADTQYF.

This chain links TRBV9 with TRBJ2-1; 9 nucleotides align to TRBD2. The CDR3 covers 15 residues. The germline gives CDR1 SGDLS, CDR2 YYNGEE. V lost 0 bases, J lost 15 bases, and 13 bases stayed unmatched. CDR3 residues: CASSVDTSGRSWLFF. Here the CDR3 DNA reads TGTGCCAGCAGCGTAGATACTAGCGGGCGAAGCTGGCTGTTCTTC. Full variable domain (remainder filled in from reference TRBV9 and TRBJ2-1): DSGVTQTPKHLITATGQRVTLRCSPRSGDLSVYWYQQSLDQGLQFLIQYYNGEERAKGNILERFSAQQFPDLHSELNLSSLELGDSALYFCASSVDTSGRSWLFFGPGTRLTVL.

The V gene is TRBV7-6, the J gene TRBJ2-3; TRBD1 matches at 7 bases. The length of the CDR3 is 15 residues. Germline CDR1 is SGHVS and CDR2 is FNYEAQ. J gave up 0 bases and V 5 bases, and 5 bases lay outside the gene matches. The chain's CDR3 is CASSTRQGSTDTQYF. CDR3 coding DNA: TGTGCCAGCAGCACCCGACAGGGTAGCACAGATACGCAGTATTTT.

V gene TRBV6-1 combines with J gene TRBJ2-3, with 12 bases fitting TRBD1. Germline assignment: CDR1 MNHNS and CDR2 SASEGT. Losses at the gene ends were 6 bases for V and 6 bases for J; bases not matched to a gene: 7. The CDR3 is 15 residues long. The CDR3 loop reads CASSTGTGGADTQYF. For the CDR3, the DNA is TGTGCCAGCAGCACCGGGACAGGGGGCGCGGATACGCAGTATTTT.

This chain uses TRBV27 with TRBJ1-2; 7 bases align to TRBD1. With V trimmed by 0 bases and J by 4 bases, 5 bases remained unmatched. CDR3 length equals 15 residues. CDR1 and CDR2 (germline): MNHEY, SMNVEV (reference sequence). The CDR3 DNA reads as TGTGCCAGCAGTTTATCGGTGGCAGGGGGCTATGGCTACACCTTC. Translating gives CASSLSVAGGYGYTF.

The chain links TRBV29-1 to TRBJ1-1; 7 nucleotides align to TRBD1. V lost 7 bases, J lost 4 bases, and 9 bases stayed unmatched. The CDR3 sequence is 13 residues long. In germline, CDR1 is SQVTM, CDR2 ANQGSEA. The DNA for the CDR3 is TGCAGCGGAACGCGGGACAGTCGCACTGAAGCTTTCTTT. Translated: CSGTRDSRTEAFF.

The gene calls are TRBV6-1 and TRBJ2-2; 7 nucleotides match TRBD1. J gave up 2 bases and V 4 bases, and 4 bases lay outside the gene matches. The germline gives CDR1 MNHNS, CDR2 SASEGT. The CDR3 is 15 residues long. The DNA for the CDR3 is TGTGCCAGCAGTGTTGGGACAGTCAACACCGGGGAGCTGTTTTTT. The encoded protein is CASSVGTVNTGELFF.

The chain is built from TRBV4-2 and TRBJ2-1, with 8 bases lining up with TRBD2. After removal of 0 bases from V and 1 base from J, the junction contained 5 bases not matched to a gene. Germline V gene lookup returns CDR1 LGHNA and CDR2 YNFKEQ. The CDR3 spans 17 residues. CDR3 sequence reads: CASSQEGAGESYNEQFF. The CDR3 DNA reads as TGTGCCAGCAGCCAAGAAGGAGCGGGAGAGTCCTACAATGAGCAGTTCTTC.

The chain employs TRBV29-1 and TRBJ2-7; 10 bases align to TRBD1. This CDR3 comprises 13 residues. Germline V CDR1 and CDR2: SQVTM, ANQGSEA. V was pared by 5 bases and J by 2 bases, with 3 bases of the junction left unmatched. The CDR3: CSVTGTGAYEQYF. In DNA form, the CDR3 reads TGCAGCGTTACCGGGACAGGGGCCTACGAGCAGTACTTC.

V and J are TRBV7-2 and TRBJ2-2, with D perhaps matching TRBD2 (5 bases). CDR3 length equals 15 residues. V was clipped by 5 bases and J by 4 bases, with 14 bases between them. CDR1 SGHTA and CDR2 FQGNSA come from the germline V gene. Here the CDR3 DNA reads TGTGCCAGCAGCCCGGACTCGAGCTCCACCGGGGAGCTGTTTTTT. The encoded protein is CASSPDSSSTGELFF.

V is TRBV11-2 and J is TRBJ2-5; 11 positions match TRBD2. Germline values: CDR1 SGHAT, CDR2 FQNNGV. This CDR3 has 16 residues. V was clipped by 2 bases and J by 5 bases; unmatched bases: 7. CDR3 sequence reads: CASSLLIAGGGETQYF. Written as DNA, the CDR3 is TGTGCCAGCAGCTTACTAATAGCGGGAGGGGGTGAGACCCAGTACTTC.

V gene TRBV7-2 combines with J gene TRBJ1-2, with 8 bases lining up with TRBD1. V lost 5 bases, J lost 8 bases, and 13 bases stayed unmatched. Germline lookup yields CDR1 SGHTA and CDR2 FQGNSA. This CDR3 comprises 15 residues. The CDR3 here is CASSQNRGAREGYTF. The DNA for the CDR3 is TGTGCCAGCAGCCAAAACAGGGGGGCTCGCGAGGGCTACACCTTC.

The CDR3: CASSLAGRSGANVLTF. CDR3 nucleotides: TGTGCCTCAAGTCTAGCGGGCCGCTCTGGGGCCAACGTCCTGACTTTC. The V gene is TRBV30, the J gene TRBJ2-6, with 8 bases aligning to TRBD2. The germline V gene has CDR1 GTSNPN and CDR2 SVGIG (reference sequence). The V gene end was trimmed by 7 bases and the J gene end by 0 bases; junction bases not matched to a gene: 8. The CDR3 length is 16 residues.

This clone was recorded once. The V call is TRBV18, the J call TRBJ2-1; 9 nucleotides align to TRBD2. With 2 bases clipped from V and 3 bases from J, the junction kept 5 bases outside the gene matches. CDR1 and CDR2 from the germline V gene are KGHSH and LQKENI. CDR3 length: 16 residues. The CDR3: CASSPSAGGDYNEQFF. CDR3 coding DNA: TGTGCCAGCTCACCATCAGCGGGAGGAGACTACAATGAGCAGTTCTTC.

J is TRBJ2-3 and V is TRBV27; no firm D call. This CDR3 has 17 amino acids. V gave up 6 bases and J gave up 1 base, with 20 bases separating them. CDR1 and CDR2 (germline): MNHEY, SMNVEV (reference sequence). The CDR3 nucleotides read TGTGCCAGCAGACGTAAAATTCCAGTGGTCGGCACAGATACGCAGTATTTT. Its translation: CASRRKIPVVGTDTQYF.

V gene TRBV7-9 combines with J gene TRBJ1-1; possible D gene TRBD1, 5 bases. In germline, CDR1 is SEHNR, CDR2 FQNEAQ (reference sequence). This CDR3 spans 13 amino acids. Trimming pared 2 bases from V and 4 bases from J, leaving 8 bases between. CDR3 in amino acids: CASSLHGGTEAFF. CDR3 sequence (DNA): TGTGCCAGCAGCTTACACGGGGGCACTGAAGCTTTCTTT.